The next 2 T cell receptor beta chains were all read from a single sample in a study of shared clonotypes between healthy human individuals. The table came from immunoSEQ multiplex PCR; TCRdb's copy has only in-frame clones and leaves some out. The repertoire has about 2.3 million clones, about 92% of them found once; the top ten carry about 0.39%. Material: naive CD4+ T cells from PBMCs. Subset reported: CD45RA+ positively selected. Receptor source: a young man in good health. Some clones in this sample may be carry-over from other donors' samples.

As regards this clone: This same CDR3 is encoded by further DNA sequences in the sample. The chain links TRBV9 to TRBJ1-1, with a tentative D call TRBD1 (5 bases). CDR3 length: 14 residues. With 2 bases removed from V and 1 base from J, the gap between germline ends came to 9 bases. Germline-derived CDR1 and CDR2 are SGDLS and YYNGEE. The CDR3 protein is CASSVEGRNTEAFF. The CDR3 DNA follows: TGTGCCAGCAGCGTGGAGGGGAGGAACACTGAAGCTTTCTTT. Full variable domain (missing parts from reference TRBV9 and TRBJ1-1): DSGVTQTPKHLITATGQRVTLRCSPRSGDLSVYWYQQSLDQGLQFLIQYYNGEERAKGNILERFSAQQFPDLHSELNLSSLELGDSALYFCASSVEGRNTEAFFGQGTRLTVV.

Here the CDR3 DNA reads TGTGCCAGCGTACGGGAGGGGGGCCACAATGAGCAGTTCTTC. Translation gives CASVREGGHNEQFF. This sequence joins TRBV11-1 and TRBJ2-1, with 8 bases identical to TRBD2. The junction had 8 bases not matched to a gene; V was cut back by 8 bases and J by 5 bases. The CDR3 totals 14 residues. Germline assignment: CDR1 SGHAT and CDR2 FQDESV (reference sequence).